The clone carrying this TCR beta chain was observed at least ten times. No antigen is known for it. This specimen belongs to a study of T cells in Graves' hyperthyroidism and ophthalmopathy. Notes on the study in general: Median prediction lead before ophthalmopathy onset was around 7 months with the model. Most clonotypes expanded in thyroid above 0.001 were likewise present in blood.

The ends lost 0 bases at V and 11 bases at J; junction bases unmatched: 11. There are 14 residues in the CDR3. CDR1 and CDR2 from the germline V gene are DFQATT and SNEGSKA (reference sequence). Researchers amplified the TCR beta CDR3 regions from RNA transcripts. The TCR CDR3 first-round RT-PCR relied on the HTBI primer set. One entry per CDR3 protein, called by TCRdb with MiXCR from the multiplex PCR reads. This table holds fewer than 650,000 distinct CDR3 sequences, over 35% found once. The sequence was obtained from an adult woman with Graves' disease, either hyperthyroidism or ophthalmopathy (not recorded which). This chain links TRBV20-1 with TRBJ1-1, with 8 positions matching TRBD1. Sequenced material: peripheral blood or thyroid tissue (not recorded which). CDR3: CSARDQAGGEWAFF. CDR3 coding DNA: TGCAGTGCTAGAGATCAGGCAGGGGGCGAGTGGGCTTTCTTT.